The 27 T cell receptor beta chains below come from one sample, sequenced in a study of CD8 T cells in ankylosing spondylitis. In TCRdb, the 5' RACE reads were re-called with MiXCR into one record per CDR3 protein. The sample records about 240,000 distinct CDR3 sequences, 8% to 9.5% being singletons. Sequenced input: blood, either unsorted or a sorted T cell fraction (not recorded which). The receptors stem from a male donor with ankylosing spondylitis or in good health (not recorded which).

The chain combines TRBV3-1 with TRBJ2-1, with a weak D call TRBD1 (5 bases). V lost 4 bases, J lost 4 bases, and 23 bases lay in between. CDR1 LGHDT and CDR2 YNNKEL come from the germline V gene (reference sequence). This CDR3 spans 18 amino acids. The CDR3, as DNA: TGTGCCAGCAGCCTAAGACCCCTCGTGCTGAAGGGGTACAATGAGCAGTTCTTC. It specifies CASSLRPLVLKGYNEQFF.

The V call is TRBV15, the J call TRBJ2-1, with 10 bases fitting TRBD1. This CDR3 has 15 residues. The V gene's germline CDR1 is LNHNV and CDR2 YYDKDF (reference sequence). The V gene end was trimmed by 1 base and the J gene end by 13 bases; junction bases not matched to a gene: 10. CDR3 in DNA: TGTGCCACCAGCAGAGGAAGGACAGGGGGTATGTTACAGTTCTTC. Its translation is CATSRGRTGGMLQFF. The full variable domain, rest sourced from reference TRBV15 and TRBJ2-1, is DAMVIQNPRYQVTQFGKPVTLSCSQTLNHNVMYWYQQKSSQAPKLLFHYYDKDFNNEADTPDNFQSRRPNTSFCFLDIRSPGLGDTAMYLCATSRGRTGGMLQFFGPGTRLTVL.

This sequence joins TRBV27 and TRBJ1-2, with a possible D match to TRBD1 (6 bases). This CDR3 comprises 13 residues. Trimming pared 5 bases from V and 7 bases from J, leaving 14 bases between. The germline V gene encodes CDR1 MNHEY and CDR2 SMNVEV (reference sequence). The CDR3 loop reads CASSPTPGAGYTF. The CDR3 region has the DNA TGTGCCAGCAGTCCTACGCCGGGGGCTGGCTACACCTTC.

This clonotype was found many times. The chain couples TRBV27 to TRBJ1-1; TRBD1 matches at 9 bases. CDR3 size: 14 residues. The germline gives CDR1 MNHEY, CDR2 SMNVEV (reference sequence). The V segment lost 4 bases and the J segment 10 bases; nucleotides outside the gene matches: 10. The CDR3, as DNA: TGTGCCAGCAGTTACAATGGACAGGGGATATCAGCTTTCTTT. It is translated as CASSYNGQGISAFF.

This clonotype was recorded at least ten times. This sequence joins TRBV20-1 and TRBJ2-7, with D uncertain. V shed 3 bases and J shed 3 bases, with 9 bases lying between them. The length of the CDR3 is 12 residues. Germline CDR1 DFQATT, CDR2 SNEGSKA (reference sequence). The CDR3 sequence is CSARKGSYEQYF. CDR3 coding DNA: TGCAGTGCTAGGAAGGGTAGCTACGAGCAGTACTTC.

This clonotype was seen at least ten times. The V gene is TRBV7-8, the J gene TRBJ2-2; no clear D. The CDR3 extends over 17 amino acids. V dropped 5 bases and J dropped 2 bases, with 18 bases sitting between them. From germline, CDR1 is SGHVS and CDR2 FQNEAQ. CDR3 amino acids: CASSPPLRSRNTGELFF. The CDR3 DNA follows: TGTGCCAGCAGCCCGCCCTTGCGGTCTCGTAACACCGGGGAGCTGTTTTTT. Using reference TRBV7-8 and TRBJ2-2 for the parts outside the CDR3, the full variable domain is GAGVSQSPRYKVAKRGQDVALRCDPISGHVSLFWYQQALGQGPEFLTYFQNEAQLDKSGLPSDRFFAERPEGSVSTLKIQRTQQEDSAVYLCASSPPLRSRNTGELFFGEGSRLTVL.

This clonotype was recorded many times. J is TRBJ2-5 and V is TRBV20-1, with D possibly being TRBD1 (6 bases). The CDR3 is made up of 15 amino acids. V dropped 5 bases and J dropped 1 base, with 17 bases sitting between them. Germline loops: CDR1 DFQATT, CDR2 SNEGSKA (reference sequence). This CDR3 reads CSAVPGAGGQETQYF. As DNA, the CDR3 is TGCAGTGCTGTTCCAGGGGCTGGGGGCCAAGAGACCCAGTACTTC.

This rearrangement joins TRBV10-3 to TRBJ2-7; D not resolved. Germline V gene data show CDR1 as ENHRY and CDR2 as SYGVKD. This CDR3 comprises 14 residues. Trimming left V 3 bases short and J 7 bases short, with 16 bases between. This CDR3 reads CAISDPERVWEQYF. CDR3 in DNA: TGTGCCATCAGTGATCCTGAACGGGTGTGGGAGCAGTACTTC.

This clonotype was observed many times. This sequence joins TRBV6-5 and TRBJ2-1, with TRBD1 as a possible D gene (7 bases). Germline-derived CDR1 and CDR2 are MNHEY and SVGAGI. V was cut by 2 bases and J by 8 bases, with 13 bases left in between. This CDR3 is 14 amino acids long. CDR3 nucleotide sequence: TGTGCCAGCAGTTACAGTGACAGGGACTATGAGCAGTTCTTC. It specifies CASSYSDRDYEQFF.

In its sample, this clonotype was seen many times. This chain connects TRBV4-3 to TRBJ2-4; 11 nucleotides line up with TRBD2. J was trimmed by 8 bases and V by 5 bases; bases with no gene match: 8. The germline gives CDR1 LGHNA, CDR2 YSLEER. This CDR3 has 15 residues. The CDR3 sequence: CASSALAGAWDIQYF. In DNA form, the CDR3 reads TGCGCCAGCAGCGCACTAGCGGGGGCGTGGGACATTCAGTACTTC.

This clonotype was detected ten times or more. The chain combines TRBV15 with TRBJ2-3; D is unclear. This CDR3 contains 14 residues. Germline CDR1 LNHNV, CDR2 YYDKDF (reference sequence). V lost 6 bases and J lost 2, with 12 bases in between. CDR3 in amino acids: CATRGGVLTDTQYF. In DNA, the CDR3 is TGTGCCACCAGAGGTGGGGTTCTCACAGATACGCAGTATTTT. The whole variable domain, filled in from reference TRBV15 and TRBJ2-3, reads DAMVIQNPRYQVTQFGKPVTLSCSQTLNHNVMYWYQQKSSQAPKLLFHYYDKDFNNEADTPDNFQSRRPNTSFCFLDIRSPGLGDTAMYLCATRGGVLTDTQYFGPGTRLTVL.

The chain recombines TRBV11-1 with TRBJ2-6, with 11 bases aligning to TRBD2. The CDR3 has 18 residues. Looked up from germline, CDR1 is SGHAT and CDR2 is FQDESV (reference sequence). With 5 bases clipped from V and 0 bases from J, the junction kept 6 bases outside the gene matches. CDR3 in DNA: TGTGCCAGCAGCCCTGGACTAGCGGGCAGCTCTGGGGCCAACGTCCTGACTTTC. It is translated as CASSPGLAGSSGANVLTF.

The sample holds many counts of this clonotype. The genes are TRBV15 and TRBJ1-1; a possible D gene is TRBD1 (6 bases). This CDR3 contains 16 residues. Germline lookup yields CDR1 LNHNV and CDR2 YYDKDF (reference sequence). Trimming took off 2 bases at V and 0 bases at J, with 13 bases between the two ends. The CDR3 reads CATSRPGGGVNTEAFF. DNA for the CDR3: TGTGCCACCAGCAGACCTGGTGGGGGCGTGAACACTGAAGCTTTCTTT.

This clonotype was seen repeatedly, ten times or more. V and J are TRBV12-3 or TRBV12-4 and TRBJ2-3; maybe TRBD1 (6 bases). V was shortened by 3 bases and J by 2 bases, with 9 bases between the two germline ends. The CDR3 has 14 residues. CDR3 sequence: CASSFGTYTDTQYF. The DNA of the CDR3 is TGTGCCAGCAGTTTCGGGACATACACAGATACGCAGTATTTT.

This clonotype was seen ten or more times. V is TRBV2 and J is TRBJ2-5; 10 nucleotides match TRBD2. The germline V gene has CDR1 SNHLY and CDR2 FYNNEI. This CDR3 is built from 15 residues. Trimming took 10 bases from V and 0 from J; bases not matched to a gene: 8. CDR3 sequence: CATISGLANQETQYF. For the CDR3, the DNA is TGTGCCACCATCTCGGGACTAGCGAACCAAGAGACCCAGTACTTC.

This clonotype was detected many times. V and J are TRBV20-1 and TRBJ1-6, with D tentatively TRBD1 (5 bases). Looked up from germline, CDR1 is DFQATT and CDR2 is SNEGSKA (reference sequence). The CDR3 consists of 16 residues. With 0 bases removed from V and 10 bases from J, the gap between germline ends came to 19 bases. The CDR3 DNA follows: TGCAGTGCTAGAGATCAGGAAGGAGGGGACGGCTCACCCCTCCACTTT. It codes for CSARDQEGGDGSPLHF.

This chain links TRBV7-2 with TRBJ2-5; 7 bases match TRBD2. After removal of 4 bases from V and 2 bases from J, the junction contained 13 bases not matched to a gene. CDR1 and CDR2 from the germline V gene are SGHTA and FQGNSA. This CDR3 comprises 17 residues. CDR3: CASSSQGGGGVQETQYF. The CDR3 DNA follows: TGTGCCAGCAGCTCCCAGGGAGGCGGGGGTGTACAAGAGACCCAGTACTTC.

This clonotype was found many times. CDR3 nucleotides: TGTGCCAGCAGCTTCCTCGGACGGACAAATGAAAAACTGTTTTTT. This codes for CASSFLGRTNEKLFF. The chain has TRBV7-9 and TRBJ1-4, with a possible D match to TRBD1 (5 bases). Per germline, CDR1 SEHNR and CDR2 FQNEAQ (reference sequence). Trimming stripped 3 bases from V and 5 bases from J, with 13 bases between. The CDR3 totals 15 residues.

This clonotype was seen many times. This chain connects TRBV6-2 or TRBV6-3 to TRBJ1-1; 11 bases are a match to TRBD1. CDR3 length: 15 residues. Germline V gene data show CDR1 as MNHEY and CDR2 as SVGEGT. V shed 6 bases and J 4 bases; nucleotides not matched to a gene: 7. DNA of the CDR3: TGTGCCAGCAGCTCTTCCGGGACAGGGGGCACTGAAGCTTTCTTT. This gives the protein CASSSSGTGGTEAFF.

This clonotype was counted at least ten times. J is TRBJ2-1 and V is TRBV19, with D tentatively TRBD2 (5 bases). Germline V gives CDR1 LNHDA, CDR2 SQIVND (reference sequence). The CDR3 covers 15 residues. V was trimmed by 3 bases and J by 4 bases, leaving 13 bases between them. Here the CDR3 DNA reads TGTGCCAGTAGTATGGCGAGCGGAGTTTACAATGAGCAGTTCTTC. This sequence encodes CASSMASGVYNEQFF.

In its sample, this clonotype was seen many times. The chain is built from TRBV25-1 and TRBJ1-4; TRBD1 matches 10 bases. V lost 8 bases to trimming and J lost 7 bases; unmatched junction nucleotides: 7. Germline V gene data show CDR1 as MGHDK and CDR2 as SYGVNS. The CDR3 runs 14 residues. CDR3 nucleotides: TGTGCCAGCGGGAGACAGGGGGCAGGTGAAAAACTGTTTTTT. Translation: CASGRQGAGEKLFF.

The sample holds many counts of this clonotype. The gene calls are TRBV27 and TRBJ2-7, with TRBD1 matching 8 bases. The CDR3 has 14 amino acids. J was trimmed by 3 bases and V by 3 bases; bases with no gene match: 4. Germline lookup yields CDR1 MNHEY and CDR2 SMNVEV (reference sequence). This CDR3 reads CASSFKGQDYEQYF. CDR3 nucleotide sequence: TGTGCCAGCAGTTTCAAGGGACAGGACTACGAGCAGTACTTC.

The J gene is TRBJ1-2, the V gene TRBV6-5, with TRBD1 as a possible D gene (6 bases). Germline loops: CDR1 MNHEY, CDR2 SVGAGI. The germline V and J ends were trimmed by 0 bases and 1 base, with 12 bases remaining between them. The CDR3 runs 16 residues. CDR3 sequence: CASSYSLGHLNYGYTF. In DNA form, the CDR3 reads TGTGCCAGCAGTTACTCGTTGGGACACCTTAACTATGGCTACACCTTC.

This clonotype was counted at least ten times. J is TRBJ1-5 and V is TRBV10-3, with 7 bases identical to TRBD1. The germline gives CDR1 ENHRY, CDR2 SYGVKD. CDR3 length equals 13 residues. J lost 3 bases, V lost 7 bases, and 3 bases had no gene match. The CDR3 loop reads CAITGTVNQPQHF. DNA for the CDR3: TGTGCCATCACCGGGACAGTCAATCAGCCCCAGCATTTT.

This clonotype was seen ten or more times. The chain links TRBV20-1 to TRBJ1-6; 8 bases agree with TRBD1. The CDR3 contains 13 residues. Germline V gene sequence: CDR1 DFQATT, CDR2 SNEGSKA (reference sequence). Unmatched junction bases numbered 6, after V lost 7 bases and J lost 7 bases. The DNA of the CDR3 is TGCAGTGTTGGGACAGGAGGGAATTCACCCCTCCACTTT. It specifies CSVGTGGNSPLHF.

This clonotype has ten or more counts. The chain uses TRBV7-9 and TRBJ1-4, with D possibly TRBD1 on 5 matching bases. The germline V gene encodes CDR1 SEHNR and CDR2 FQNEAQ (reference sequence). The CDR3 covers 16 residues. Trimming stripped 4 bases from V and 0 bases from J, with 12 bases between. CDR3 region: CASSYGTVATNEKLFF. CDR3 nucleotides: TGTGCCAGCAGCTACGGGACGGTTGCAACTAATGAAAAACTGTTTTTT.

This clonotype was seen ten or more times. This chain links TRBV20-1 with TRBJ1-1, with D tentatively TRBD1 (6 bases). Germline assignment: CDR1 DFQATT and CDR2 SNEGSKA (reference sequence). Trimming left V 2 bases short and J 4 bases short, with 11 bases between. The CDR3 is made up of 13 amino acids. CDR3 in DNA: TGCAGTGCTAGAAGAACAGGGAGCACTGAAGCTTTCTTT. As protein: CSARRTGSTEAFF.